Listed below are T cell receptor beta chains from one sample, sequenced in a study of shared clonotypes between healthy human individuals. TCRdb's table, derived via immunoSEQ multiplex PCR, lists solely in-frame clones and lacks some. The top ten hold 0.36% of the sample, which has fewer than 2.5 million clones, 93% seen once. Sequencing was done on a sample of naive CD4+ T cells from PBMCs. These receptor sequences come from a man aged 18-30 years in good health. Some clones in this sample may be carry-over from other donors' samples. Both conserved end residues are part of each CDR3. D genes are given only for firm matches. The size of a clone is reported for some rows only, either as once, few or many, or as a class for expanded clones.

J	D	size	V	DNA	CDR3
TRBJ2-4	TRBD1	NA	TRBV28	TGTGCCAGCAGTTATGCAATCGACAGGGAGTGGAACATTCAGTACTTC	CASSYAIDREWNIQYF
TRBJ2-5	NA	NA	TRBV25-1	TGTGCCAGCAGTGAATGGGGAAGGGGTGAAGAGACCCAGTACTTC	CASSEWGRGEETQYF
TRBJ2-5	NA	once	TRBV5-1	TGCGCCAGCAGCTTTGCCCCCCAGGGTCAGGAGACCCAGTACTTC	CASSFAPQGQETQYF
TRBJ1-2	NA	NA	TRBV5-4	TGTGCCAGCAGCTTGAATAGCCCCGGAGCTAACTATGGCTACACCTTC	CASSLNSPGANYGYTF
TRBJ2-3	NA	NA	TRBV5-1	TGCGCCAGCAGCTTGGGCGGCAGGGTAATTTTCTCTAGCACAGATACGCAGTATTTT	CASSLGGRVIFSSTDTQYF
TRBJ1-1	NA	NA	TRBV19	TGTGCCAGTACCCGGGGCGTTGGACATCGGTTTAGCACTGAAGCTTTCTTT	CASTRGVGHRFSTEAFF
TRBJ2-6	NA	NA	TRBV5-4	TGTGCCAGCAGCGGACCGACAGGCATCTCTGGGGCCAACGTCCTGACTTTC	CASSGPTGISGANVLTF
TRBJ2-5	NA	once	TRBV30	TGTGCCTGGGGAGGGGGGGAAGGGACCCAGTACTTC	CAWGGGEGTQYF
TRBJ2-1	NA	NA	TRBV11-3	TGTGCCAGCAGCTTAGAACCGTACAATGAGCAGTTCTTC	CASSLEPYNEQFF
TRBJ1-2	NA	NA	TRBV25-1	TGTGCCAGCCAGAGGAACTATGGCTACACCTTC	CASQRNYGYTF
TRBJ2-7	TRBD1	NA	TRBV5-5	TGTGCCAGCAGCAGAGGACAGGGGGGTAACTCCTACGAGCAGTACTTC	CASSRGQGGNSYEQYF
TRBJ2-1	NA	NA	TRBV5-1	TGCGCCAGCAGCTGGGGGCTAGCGTCCTACAATGAGCAGTTCTTC	CASSWGLASYNEQFF
TRBJ2-5	TRBD2	NA	TRBV7-3	TGTGCCAGCAGCTTAATGGGCGGGGGGCAAGAGACCCAGTACTTC	CASSLMGGGQETQYF
TRBJ2-7	TRBD1	NA	TRBV5-1	TGCGCCAGCAGCTTGGCCCCACGGACAGGAACCTACGAGCAGTACTTC	CASSLAPRTGTYEQYF
TRBJ1-5	NA	NA	TRBV11-2	TGTGCCAGCAGCTTAGACAATTTTGGGTTAATCAATCAGCCCCAGCATTTT	CASSLDNFGLINQPQHF
TRBJ2-7	TRBD2	NA	TRBV28	TGTGCCAGCAGTTCGACTAGCGGGGGCCCTAGGTTC	CASSSTSGGPRF
TRBJ2-7	NA	NA	TRBV9	TGTGCCAGCAGCGTCTTCGGGAGTAGTTACGAGCAGTACTTC	CASSVFGSSYEQYF
TRBJ2-5	TRBD2	NA	TRBV5-1	TGCGCCAGCAGCTCGGGACTAGCGGGGCTGGGTGGCGAGACCCAGTACTTC	CASSSGLAGLGGETQYF
TRBJ2-3	NA	NA	TRBV18	TGTGCCAGCTCCCCGCGACACACAGATACGCAGTATTTT	CASSPRHTDTQYF
TRBJ2-3	NA	NA	TRBV29-1	TGCAGCGTTTTTGCGCGGCTGAGCACAGATACGCAGTATTTT	CSVFARLSTDTQYF
TRBJ2-1	TRBD2	NA	TRBV11-2	TGTGCCAGCAGCCCCTTTAGCGGGAGTGGGACTGAGCAGTTCTTC	CASSPFSGSGTEQFF
TRBJ2-7	NA	NA	TRBV5-1	TGCGCCAGCAGCTTGGGGACAGTAAGGGACTACGAGCAGTACTTC	CASSLGTVRDYEQYF
TRBJ1-1	NA	NA	TRBV9	TGTGCCAGCAGCGTAGCACCCAGGGACACTGAAGCTTTCTTT	CASSVAPRDTEAFF
TRBJ2-5	NA	once	TRBV28	TGTGCCAGCAGTCCCCGCGGTTACAGTCTCCAAGAGACCCAGTACTTC	CASSPRGYSLQETQYF
TRBJ2-3	TRBD2	NA	TRBV18	TGTGCCAGCTGCTCCGGGACTAGCGGGAGGCGAACAGATACGCAGTATTTT	CASCSGTSGRRTDTQYF
TRBJ2-5	TRBD1	NA	TRBV29-1	TGCAGCCATAGGGGACAGGGGGGAACCCAGTACTTC	CSHRGQGGTQYF
TRBJ2-7	NA	NA	TRBV5-4	TGTGCCAGCAGCTTGACGGGAGAGGGCTACGAGCAGTACTTC	CASSLTGEGYEQYF
TRBJ1-1	TRBD1	NA	TRBV5-1	TGCGCCAGCAGCCCCCGGACAGGGGAAAGGGGCACTGAAGCTTTCTTT	CASSPRTGERGTEAFF
TRBJ1-2	NA	few	TRBV28	TGTGCCAGCAGGTTCCACTCGGGCTACACCTTC	CASRFHSGYTF
TRBJ2-2	TRBD1	NA	TRBV5-1	TGCGCCAGCAGCTTTCGGGACAGGGGAGGCTCCGGGGAGCTGTTTTTT	CASSFRDRGGSGELFF
TRBJ2-5	NA	NA	TRBV4-2	TGTGCCAGCAGCCAAGGGCTTTCACTTCCGACCCAGTACTTC	CASSQGLSLPTQYF
TRBJ2-5	NA	NA	TRBV4-2	TGTGCCAGCAGCCAGCTCAAACAAGAGACCCAGTACTTC	CASSQLKQETQYF
TRBJ1-1	NA	NA	TRBV30	TGTGCCTGGAGTCGGGCGGGGACTGAAGCTTTCTTT	CAWSRAGTEAFF
TRBJ1-1	NA	NA	TRBV29-1	TGCAGCGTAGGACAGCCGAACACTGAAGCTTTCTTT	CSVGQPNTEAFF
TRBJ2-3	NA	NA	TRBV7-2	TGTGCCAGCAGCTTAGTAGGGGTAGCACTTGCCTACACAGATACGCAGTATTTT	CASSLVGVALAYTDTQYF
TRBJ2-3	NA	NA	TRBV5-1	TGCGCCAGCAGCTTGGACCTGGGGGTAGATACGCAGTATTTT	CASSLDLGVDTQYF
TRBJ1-4	NA	NA	TRBV29-1	TGCAGCGTCCCGGCGGAGGGAACTAATGAAAAACTGTTTTTT	CSVPAEGTNEKLFF
TRBJ1-4	NA	NA	TRBV5-1	TGCGCCAGCGCCGACACAGGGCCAAGGAATGAAAAACTGTTTTTT	CASADTGPRNEKLFF
TRBJ2-3	TRBD2	NA	TRBV7-3	TGTGCCAGCAGCTCGCCCCCGGGACTAGCGGGAGCCAGCACAGATACGCAGTATTTT	CASSSPPGLAGASTDTQYF
TRBJ1-5	NA	NA	TRBV6-1	TGTGCCAGCAGGCATGGGGGGGCTCAGCCCCAGCATTTT	CASRHGGAQPQHF
TRBJ2-3	NA	once	TRBV9	TGTGCCAGCAGCCCGGCTAGCGATAGGGATACGCAGTATTTT	CASSPASDRDTQYF
TRBJ2-5	TRBD1	NA	TRBV5-1	TGCGCCAGCAGCTTGGGGCAGGGGGCCAGCGAGACCCAGTACTTC	CASSLGQGASETQYF
TRBJ1-3	NA	NA	TRBV10-3	TGTGCCATCAGTGCGGGTTCGGGCAGATTAAACACCATATATTTT	CAISAGSGRLNTIYF
TRBJ1-4	NA	once	TRBV27	TGTGCCAGCAGTTTATCATGGTCTGCAACTAATGAAAAACTGTTTTTT	CASSLSWSATNEKLFF
TRBJ1-5	NA	NA	TRBV2	TGTGCCAGCATCCCCGGTCCGCGCCCGGGGAGCAATCAGCCCCAGCATTTT	CASIPGPRPGSNQPQHF
TRBJ2-7	TRBD2	NA	TRBV5-1	TGCGCCAGCAGCTTCCTTGCGGGGGGACTTACCTACGAGCAGTACTTC	CASSFLAGGLTYEQYF
TRBJ2-7	TRBD1	NA	TRBV19	TGTGCCAGTAGAAGACGAACCTCCCCAGGGGGCACCTACGAGCAGTACTTC	CASRRRTSPGGTYEQYF
TRBJ2-1	NA	NA	TRBV28	TGTGCCAGCAGTTTGCGAGGGGCGCAGGTCCATGAGCAGTTCTTC	CASSLRGAQVHEQFF
TRBJ2-1	TRBD2	NA	TRBV5-1	TGCGCCAGTCGTCTACTAGCGGTTGACTACAATGAGCAGTTCTTC	CASRLLAVDYNEQFF
TRBJ2-3	TRBD2	NA	TRBV2	TGTGCCAGCAGACTAGCGGGAGGGGGGGCAGATACGCAGTATTTT	CASRLAGGGADTQYF
TRBJ2-2	NA	NA	TRBV6-1	TGTGCCAGCATCGGGAGAGGAAAGGGTCACGGGGAGCTGTTTTTT	CASIGRGKGHGELFF